In this sample, the clone carrying this T cell receptor (beta chain) is medium-sized. Its antigen is currently unknown. CDR3 length: 13 residues. CDR1 MNHEY and CDR2 SMNVEV come from the germline V gene (reference sequence). V lost 7 bases and J lost 1, with 9 bases in between. A mixed TRB-A/B primer pool amplified rearranged TRB by multiplex touch-down PCR. MiXCR was run by TCRdb on the multiplex PCR reads, yielding one entry per CDR3 protein. The table shows some 11,000 distinct CDR3 sequences, with 32% occurring only once. TCR beta rearrangements were amplified from peripheral blood genomic DNA. The data belong to a study of T cell repertoires in aging, cancer and after chemotherapy. Study at large: About 9 million TCR reads made up the full dataset. Overall study results and limits: Untreated cancer patients had significantly lower blood TCR diversity than age-matched healthy donors. In each cancer cohort, median generation probability increased across chemotherapy, suggesting thymic output rebounded.

This clonotype was sampled from a human donor in good health. The donor label of this sample is uncertain. The V and J genes are TRBV27 and TRBJ2-3; D call uncertain. The sequenced sample consisted of blood. The CDR3 loop reads CASKHQGTDTQYF. The CDR3 region has the DNA TGTGCCAGCAAGCATCAGGGCACAGATACGCAGTATTTT.